A single sample gave rise to the 32 T cell receptor beta chains below, sequenced in a study of response to subunit inactivated influenza vaccine. Using its own MiXCR run on the RT-PCR reads, TCRdb lists one record per CDR3 protein. The sample holds hundreds of thousands of distinct CDR3 sequences, 10% to 15% seen once. Sequenced material: PBMCs from blood, taken 45 days after vaccination. These receptors originate from a man between 45 and 60 years old who received an inactivated influenza vaccine.

The sample holds a few counts of this clonotype. V gene TRBV10-3 combines with J gene TRBJ1-5; D perhaps matches TRBD1 (5 bases). The V end lost 3 bases, the J end lost 7 bases, and 10 bases lay between the germline ends. The V gene's germline CDR1 is ENHRY and CDR2 SYGVKD. The CDR3 spans 13 residues. CDR3 loop: CAISDRVGQPQHF. DNA for the CDR3: TGTGCCATCAGTGACAGGGTTGGACAGCCCCAGCATTTT.

This clonotype was counted many times. This sequence joins TRBV7-9 and TRBJ1-1; tentative D call: TRBD1 (5 bases). CDR3 size: 14 residues. Germline CDR1 reads SEHNR; CDR2 reads FQNEAQ (reference sequence). V was pared by 2 bases and J by 4 bases, with 11 bases between. The CDR3 loop is CASSLSPTVTEAFF. The CDR3 bases are TGTGCCAGCAGCTTATCCCCGACAGTCACTGAAGCTTTCTTT.

This clonotype was counted a few times. The chain uses TRBV28 and TRBJ2-7, with TRBD2 matching over 7 bases. Germline V gene data show CDR1 as MDHEN and CDR2 as SYDVKM. With V trimmed by 2 bases and J by 6 bases, 7 bases remained unmatched. The CDR3 totals 14 residues. The CDR3, as DNA: TGTGCCAGCAGTTTAAGTGGCGGGAGAGGCGAGCAGTACTTC. Translation gives CASSLSGGRGEQYF.

This clonotype has just a few counts. The junction shows a germline mismatch at one end, possibly a read error. The chain employs TRBV6-1 and TRBJ2-7; TRBD1 is a possible D gene (5 bases). The CDR3 covers 13 residues. Germline CDR1 MNHNS, CDR2 SASEGT. CDR3 nucleotide sequence: TGTGCCAGCAGTGCCCACAGGACCTACGAGAAGTACTTC. This sequence encodes CASSAHRTYEKYF.

The chain is built from TRBV30 and TRBJ1-1; D call uncertain. V lost 1 base, J lost 7 bases, and 13 bases lay in between. CDR1 GTSNPN and CDR2 SVGIG come from the germline V gene (reference sequence). The CDR3 extends over 13 amino acids. Here the CDR3 reads CAWSAFRVDEAFF. In DNA form, the CDR3 reads TGTGCCTGGAGTGCTTTTAGGGTTGATGAAGCTTTCTTT.

In its sample, this clonotype was seen many times. The rearrangement joins TRBV5-1 to TRBJ2-7; D uncertain. V was clipped by 0 bases and J by 4 bases, with 17 bases between them. Germline CDR1 SGHRS, CDR2 YFSETQ. This CDR3 region has 16 residues. The CDR3 loop reads CASSLAAAIGLYEQYF. The CDR3 region has the DNA TGCGCCAGCAGCTTGGCAGCCGCGATTGGCTTGTACGAGCAGTACTTC.

This clonotype appeared a few times. The genes are TRBV20-1 and TRBJ1-2, with D tentatively TRBD1 (5 bases). V lost 4 bases to trimming and J lost 5 bases, with 23 bases between them. CDR3 length: 16 residues. Germline V lookup: CDR1 DFQATT, CDR2 SNEGSKA (reference sequence). In nucleotides, the CDR3 is TGCAGTGCTACGGTCGAATCCGTAGGGACGGGATATGGCTACACCTTC. This translates into CSATVESVGTGYGYTF.

This clonotype was seen more than once but under ten times. J is TRBJ2-7 and V is TRBV12-3 or TRBV12-4; no clear D. With 5 bases removed from V and 3 bases from J, the gap between germline ends came to 11 bases. This CDR3 has 13 amino acids. The CDR3 protein is CASSPRKYYEQYF. The CDR3 DNA is TGTGCCAGCAGTCCTCGGAAGTACTACGAGCAGTACTTC.

The chain has TRBV7-9 and TRBJ2-5; possible D gene TRBD1, 5 bases. Trimming shortened V by 5 bases and J by 0 bases, and 13 bases separated the two germline ends. Germline-derived CDR1 and CDR2 are SEHNR and FQNEAQ (reference sequence). The CDR3 is made up of 15 amino acids. CDR3 sequence (DNA): TGTGCCAGCAGCCTCCTCCTGACAGACCAAGAGACCCAGTACTTC. Amino acid sequence: CASSLLLTDQETQYF.

This clonotype was counted between two and nine times. The rearrangement links TRBV2 to TRBJ2-1; 10 nucleotides align to TRBD2. J gave up 4 bases and V 6 bases, and 12 bases lay outside the gene matches. The CDR3 runs to 17 residues. The germline V gene encodes CDR1 SNHLY and CDR2 FYNNEI. CDR3 residues: CASRPKPGLAPYNEQFF. The CDR3 nucleotides are TGTGCCAGCAGACCGAAACCGGGACTAGCGCCGTACAATGAGCAGTTCTTC. The whole variable domain, remainder taken from reference TRBV2 and TRBJ2-1, is EPEVTQTPSHQVTQMGQEVILRCVPISNHLYFYWYRQILGQKVEFLVSFYNNEISEKSEIFDDQFSVERPDGSNFTLKIRSTKLEDSAMYFCASRPKPGLAPYNEQFFGPGTRLTVL.

This clonotype was picked up many times. The chain recombines TRBV7-2 with TRBJ2-1; D is perhaps TRBD1 or TRBD2 (5 bases each). This CDR3 is built from 15 residues. The germline V and J ends were trimmed by 1 base and 5 bases, with 12 bases remaining between them. CDR1 and CDR2 (germline): SGHTA, FQGNSA. The chain's CDR3 is CASSLVIGADNEQFF. DNA for the CDR3: TGTGCCAGCAGCTTAGTTATCGGGGCAGACAATGAGCAGTTCTTC.

V usage is TRBV7-2 and J usage is TRBJ2-7; 9 bases line up with TRBD2. The CDR3 is made up of 15 amino acids. V lost 1 base, J lost 7 bases, and 8 bases stayed unmatched. The germline CDR1 and CDR2 sequences are SGHTA and FQGNSA. CDR3 DNA: TGTGCCAGCAGCTTAGAGGCTAGCGGGATCGGGGAGCAGTACTTC. Amino acid sequence: CASSLEASGIGEQYF.

This clonotype came up a few times. The genes are TRBV15 and TRBJ2-7, with 10 bases identical to TRBD1. This CDR3 spans 14 amino acids. Trimming cost V 5 bases and J 3 bases; bases outside gene matches: 4. Per the germline V gene, CDR1 is LNHNV and CDR2 is YYDKDF (reference sequence). Here the CDR3 reads CATSGGDRGYEQYF. CDR3 bases: TGTGCCACCAGCGGGGGGGACAGGGGCTACGAGCAGTACTTC.

V and J are TRBV9 and TRBJ2-1; TRBD2 matches 7 bases. Germline V lookup: CDR1 SGDLS, CDR2 YYNGEE. Unmatched junction bases numbered 8, after V lost 0 bases and J lost 8 bases. The CDR3 is made up of 15 amino acids. CDR3 amino acids: CASSVEASGGYEQFF. In DNA form, the CDR3 reads TGTGCCAGCAGCGTAGAGGCTAGCGGAGGGTATGAGCAGTTCTTC.

The table lists this clonotype with a few counts. The V gene is TRBV7-9, the J gene TRBJ2-1; TRBD2 aligns across 9 bases. The CDR3 runs to 15 residues. Losses at the gene ends were 6 bases for V and 4 bases for J; bases not matched to a gene: 7. Germline V lookup: CDR1 SEHNR, CDR2 FQNEAQ (reference sequence). CDR3 protein: CASRKGLAGYNEQFF. Here the CDR3 DNA reads TGTGCCAGCAGGAAGGGTCTAGCGGGATACAATGAGCAGTTCTTC. Full variable domain (remainder filled in from reference TRBV7-9 and TRBJ2-1): DTGVSQNPRHKITKRGQNVTFRCDPISEHNRLYWYRQTLGQGPEFLTYFQNEAQLEKSRLLSDRFSAERPKGSFSTLEIQRTEQGDSAMYLCASRKGLAGYNEQFFGPGTRLTVL.

This clonotype was counted only a few times. The J gene is TRBJ2-2, the V gene TRBV20-1, with D possibly TRBD1 on 6 matching bases. V was cut by 0 bases and J by 0 bases, with 14 bases left in between. CDR1 DFQATT and CDR2 SNEGSKA come from the germline V gene (reference sequence). This CDR3 has 17 residues. DNA of the CDR3: TGCAGTGCTAGAGAGGCAGGGGCTAAAACGAACACCGGGGAGCTGTTTTTT. As protein: CSAREAGAKTNTGELFF.

The V and J genes are TRBV20-1 and TRBJ2-5, with D possibly TRBD1 on 6 matching bases. Trimming removed 0 bases at V and 5 bases at J, with 10 bases between. Germline CDR1 and CDR2: DFQATT and SNEGSKA (reference sequence). This CDR3 region has 13 residues. CDR3 region: CSARDTGWETQYF. CDR3 coding DNA: TGCAGTGCTAGAGATACAGGGTGGGAGACCCAGTACTTC.

This clonotype was recorded at least ten times. V gene TRBV12-3 or TRBV12-4 combines with J gene TRBJ2-1, with D possibly matching TRBD1 (6 bases). Trimming cost V 6 bases and J 1 base, with 16 bases left between them. The CDR3 contains 16 residues. The CDR3 loop is CASRPTGGASYNEQFF. In DNA form, the CDR3 reads TGTGCCAGCAGGCCGACAGGTGGGGCGTCCTACAATGAGCAGTTCTTC.

This clonotype was observed a handful of times. The chain employs TRBV7-6 and TRBJ2-1, with D possibly matching TRBD2 (5 bases). CDR1 and CDR2 from the germline V gene are SGHVS and FNYEAQ. V lost 5 bases to trimming and J lost 6 bases, with 14 bases between them. The CDR3 length is 14 residues. CDR3 bases: TGTGCCAGCAGCCCCGACGTGAGCGGCAATGAGCAGTTCTTC. This gives the protein CASSPDVSGNEQFF.

This chain joins TRBV18 and TRBJ1-2, with D possibly TRBD1 on 6 matching bases. The CDR3 has 18 amino acids. The V and J ends lost 0 bases and 8 bases respectively, with 25 bases between them. Germline V gene lookup returns CDR1 KGHSH and CDR2 LQKENI. CDR3 nucleotide sequence: TGTGCCAGCTCACCACCGGAGGAGGTGGGACATCCTTTAAGGGGCTACACCTTC. Protein sequence: CASSPPEEVGHPLRGYTF.

The rearrangement links TRBV12-3 or TRBV12-4 to TRBJ2-5; 10 nucleotides agree with TRBD2. V shed 6 bases, J shed 1 base, and the junction held 5 bases outside the gene matches. CDR3 length: 15 amino acids. The CDR3 spells CASRQSGGGQETQYF. In DNA, the CDR3 is TGTGCCAGCAGACAAAGCGGGGGGGGCCAAGAGACCCAGTACTTC.

There are a few counts of this clonotype. The chain is built from TRBV19 and TRBJ1-1; no definite D call. The germline V gene encodes CDR1 LNHDA and CDR2 SQIVND (reference sequence). The CDR3 is 13 residues long. Trimming removed 3 bases at V and 1 base at J, with 6 bases between. The CDR3 sequence is CASSIPGNTEAFF. For the CDR3, the DNA is TGTGCCAGTAGTATCCCAGGGAACACTGAAGCTTTCTTT. The full variable domain, completed using reference TRBV19 and TRBJ1-1, is DGGITQSPKYLFRKEGQNVTLSCEQNLNHDAMYWYRQDPGQGLRLIYYSQIVNDFQKGDIAEGYSVSREKKESFPLTVTSAQKNPTAFYLCASSIPGNTEAFFGQGTRLTVV.

This clonotype occurred a few times. V and J are TRBV27 and TRBJ2-3, with TRBD2 matching 8 bases. CDR3 size: 14 residues. V shed 6 bases, J shed 2 bases, and the junction held 4 bases outside the gene matches. Looked up from germline, CDR1 is MNHEY and CDR2 is SMNVEV (reference sequence). The CDR3 region is CASRRGGLTDTQYF. CDR3 bases: TGTGCCAGCAGACGGGGGGGACTCACAGATACGCAGTATTTT.

This clonotype came up a few times. V is TRBV12-3 or TRBV12-4 and J is TRBJ1-1; D uncertain. The CDR3 totals 13 residues. V lost 1 base and J lost 7, with 10 bases in between. This CDR3 is CASSLEGRSEAFF. The CDR3 nucleotides read TGTGCCAGCAGTTTAGAAGGCCGAAGTGAAGCTTTCTTT.

The chain links TRBV9 to TRBJ1-1; maybe TRBD1 (5 bases). Per germline, CDR1 SGDLS and CDR2 YYNGEE. The CDR3 is 14 amino acids. With 3 bases removed from V and 0 bases from J, the gap between germline ends came to 9 bases. This CDR3 is CASSATDLNTEAFF. DNA of the CDR3: TGTGCCAGCAGCGCGACAGATTTGAACACTGAAGCTTTCTTT.

The chain carries TRBV5-1 and TRBJ1-2; D is undetermined. Trimming shortened V by 0 bases and J by 1 base, and 10 bases separated the two germline ends. Per germline, CDR1 SGHRS and CDR2 YFSETQ. The CDR3 contains 15 residues. CDR3 DNA sequence: TGCGCCAGCAGCTTGGATGGGCGGGATAACTATGGCTACACCTTC. Protein sequence: CASSLDGRDNYGYTF.

This clonotype was recorded at least ten times. The chain employs TRBV5-1 and TRBJ2-1; 12 positions match TRBD2. The CDR3 is made up of 16 amino acids. CDR1 and CDR2 from the germline V gene are SGHRS and YFSETQ. Losses at the gene ends were 1 base for V and 6 bases for J; bases not matched to a gene: 5. The CDR3 nucleotides are TGCGCCAGCAGCTTGAGTGTGACTAGCGGGAGCAATGAGCAGTTCTTC. Protein sequence: CASSLSVTSGSNEQFF. Full variable domain (rest looked up from reference TRBV5-1 and TRBJ2-1): KAGVTQTPRYLIKTRGQQVTLSCSPISGHRSVSWYQQTPGQGLQFLFEYFSETQRNKGNFPGRFSGRQFSNSRSEMNVSTLELGDSALYLCASSLSVTSGSNEQFFGPGTRLTVL.

This clonotype was observed a few times. V and J are TRBV10-3 and TRBJ2-1, with D possibly being TRBD2 (6 bases). CDR1 is ENHRY, CDR2 SYGVKD, per germline. The CDR3 has 15 amino acids. Trimming cost V 6 bases and J 4 bases, with 16 bases left between them. The CDR3 DNA reads as TGTGCCATCAGCCCTCTTGGGGAGGAATACAATGAGCAGTTCTTC. This sequence encodes CAISPLGEEYNEQFF.

This clonotype was counted ten times or more. The chain couples TRBV24-1 to TRBJ2-2; 9 bases align to TRBD1. Trimming cost V 1 base and J 6 bases; bases outside gene matches: 8. Germline loops: CDR1 KGHDR, CDR2 SFDVKD. The CDR3 is 17 residues long. The CDR3 sequence is CATSDFTDRGIAGELFF. CDR3 coding DNA: TGTGCCACCAGTGATTTTACGGACAGGGGAATAGCCGGGGAGCTGTTTTTT.

The CDR3 DNA is TGTGCCACCGGAGAGGCAGGGGCGAACACCGGGGAGCTGTTTTTT. It is translated as CATGEAGANTGELFF. V is TRBV24-1 and J is TRBJ2-2, with a weak D call TRBD1 (6 bases). CDR1 KGHDR and CDR2 SFDVKD come from the germline V gene. This CDR3 has 15 amino acids. V lost 9 bases and J lost 0, with 13 bases in between.

This clonotype was seen only a few times. The chain links TRBV20-1 to TRBJ2-5; tentative D call: TRBD1 (5 bases). The germline V gene has CDR1 DFQATT and CDR2 SNEGSKA (reference sequence). The CDR3 runs to 15 residues. The ends were cut back, 3 bases at V and 2 bases at J, with 16 bases in the middle. This chain's CDR3 is CSASPSQTVQETQYF. The CDR3 DNA sequence: TGCAGTGCTAGTCCCTCCCAGACAGTTCAAGAGACCCAGTACTTC.

This clonotype was observed many times. The chain combines TRBV29-1 with TRBJ2-7; 10 bases are a match to TRBD1. The CDR3 extends over 13 amino acids. Germline V gene lookup returns CDR1 SQVTM and CDR2 ANQGSEA. V shed 6 bases, J shed 6 bases, and the junction held 8 bases outside the gene matches. The CDR3 region is CSVNSGTGAEQYF. The CDR3 region has the DNA TGCAGCGTAAACTCCGGGACAGGGGCCGAGCAGTACTTC.